The 14 T cell receptor beta chains presented below share a single source sample, sequenced in a study of T cell changes during pregnancy in multiple sclerosis (dated by TCRdb to about 2019). Receptor libraries were prepared by the immunoSEQ multiplex PCR assay. TCRdb stores this immuneACCESS table with in-frame sequences only. Part of the clones is absent; in the studies checked, under half of the shortfall reflects unresolved V genes, and no reason is known for the rest. The sample table lists approximately 85,000 clones, 94% of them with a count of one. Over 2% of the sample belongs to the ten largest clones. The sample in question was peripheral blood, obtained in the third trimester of pregnancy. These receptors came from a female donor with multiple sclerosis, enrolled in a pregnancy study.

This chain links TRBV6-1 with TRBJ1-6, with TRBD1 as a possible D gene (6 bases). Germline loops: CDR1 MNHNS, CDR2 SASEGT. The CDR3 has 15 residues. V lost 6 bases and J 6 bases, leaving 15 bases between the germline ends. As DNA, the CDR3 is TGTGCCAGCAGACCAGCTCTAGGGGGTAATTCACCCCTCCACTTT. Translating it yields CASRPALGGNSPLHF.

The chain is built from TRBV9 and TRBJ1-3; 8 positions agree with TRBD1. The CDR3 contains 14 residues. Germline CDR1 reads SGDLS; CDR2 reads YYNGEE. V lost 3 bases to trimming and J lost 8 bases; unmatched junction nucleotides: 7. CDR3 residues: CASSATGTGDTIYF. The CDR3 DNA reads as TGTGCCAGCAGCGCAACCGGGACAGGAGACACCATATATTTT.

The gene calls are TRBV2 and TRBJ2-1; TRBD1 agrees at 7 bases. Germline lookup yields CDR1 SNHLY and CDR2 FYNNEI. V was clipped by 8 bases and J by 8 bases; unmatched bases: 9. The CDR3 is 13 residues long. The CDR3 region is CASYGTARDEQFF. The CDR3 coding sequence is TGTGCCAGCTACGGGACAGCACGGGATGAGCAGTTCTTC.

This chain links TRBV2 with TRBJ2-2; maybe TRBD1 (6 bases). Trimming cost V 6 bases and J 3 bases, with 14 bases left between them. This CDR3 is 15 amino acids long. Germline CDR1 is SNHLY and CDR2 is FYNNEI. The CDR3 region is CASSATRTDTGELFF. Here the CDR3 DNA reads TGTGCCAGCAGCGCTACTAGGACAGACACCGGGGAGCTGTTTTTT.

This chain joins TRBV6-5 and TRBJ1-1; perhaps TRBD1 as D (5 bases). Germline V gives CDR1 MNHEY, CDR2 SVGAGI. This CDR3 has 13 residues. Trimming cost V 6 bases and J 9 bases, with 17 bases left between them. The CDR3 coding sequence is TGTGCCAGCAGGCCAGGACCGGGGGGGAAAGCTTTCTTT. Translation gives CASRPGPGGKAFF.

A note on this clone: This specimen includes other DNA sequences encoding the same CDR3. The genes are TRBV5-1 and TRBJ2-3; TRBD2 matches 9 bases. Germline CDR1 SGHRS, CDR2 YFSETQ. Losses at the gene ends were 2 bases for V and 0 bases for J; bases not matched to a gene: 4. CDR3 length: 16 amino acids. CDR3: CASSLSSGGSTDTQYF. Here the CDR3 DNA reads TGCGCCAGCAGCTTAAGTAGCGGGGGCAGCACAGATACGCAGTATTTT.

The V gene is TRBV5-4, the J gene TRBJ1-4; D is unresolved. V shed 2 bases and J shed 7 bases, with 15 bases lying between them. The CDR3 has 15 residues. Germline CDR1 reads SGHNT; CDR2 reads YYREEE (reference sequence). This chain's CDR3 is CASSFRGGKGEKLFF. The CDR3 DNA follows: TGTGCCAGCAGCTTCCGGGGAGGGAAGGGTGAAAAACTGTTTTTT.

The chain links TRBV15 to TRBJ2-5, with a weak D call TRBD1 (5 bases). This CDR3 has 13 amino acids. The V gene's germline CDR1 is LNHNV and CDR2 YYDKDF (reference sequence). Trimming left V 0 bases short and J 4 bases short, with 6 bases between. CDR3 sequence (DNA): TGTGCCACCAGCAGAGATCAGGGAGAGACCCAGTACTTC. As protein: CATSRDQGETQYF.

The chain recombines TRBV6-5 with TRBJ2-7; 8 bases line up with TRBD1. The length of the CDR3 is 14 residues. Germline values: CDR1 MNHEY, CDR2 SVGAGI. V was pared by 8 bases and J by 4 bases, with 10 bases of the junction left unmatched. CDR3 in amino acids: CASSVAGGWYEQYF. The CDR3 DNA reads TGTGCCAGCTCGGTGGCAGGGGGCTGGTACGAGCAGTACTTC.

This clone was detected once. The V gene is TRBV19, the J gene TRBJ1-6; D gene uncertain. Germline CDR1 and CDR2: LNHDA and SQIVND (reference sequence). The germline V and J ends were trimmed by 5 bases and 7 bases, with 18 bases remaining between them. The CDR3 spans 16 residues. The CDR3 nucleotides are TGTGCCAGTAGTTTTGGTGCAGGCTCGGAAAATTCACCCCTCCACTTT. It codes for CASSFGAGSENSPLHF.

The chain is built from TRBV5-1 and TRBJ2-2; TRBD1 agrees at 8 bases. Germline V gene data show CDR1 as SGHRS and CDR2 as YFSETQ. The CDR3 spans 19 residues. Trimming took 4 bases from V and 2 from J; bases not matched to a gene: 16. The CDR3 loop reads CASSLKTRAGGLNTGELFF. The CDR3, as DNA: TGCGCCAGCAGCCTTAAAACCCGAGCAGGGGGCCTAAACACCGGGGAGCTGTTTTTT.

The CDR3 DNA follows: TGTGCCAGCAGCTTGACTAGCGGAGGCGGGACCCAGTACTTC. Its translation is CASSLTSGGGTQYF. The V gene is TRBV5-4, the J gene TRBJ2-5; 8 bases are a match to TRBD2. Germline V CDR1 and CDR2: SGHNT, YYREEE (reference sequence). The CDR3 extends over 14 amino acids. Germline trimming cut 1 base from V and 7 bases from J; bases unmatched to any gene: 6.

As regards this clone: Germline and junction disagree at one end, which may indicate a read error. V gene TRBV7-7 combines with J gene TRBJ2-2, with 10 bases lining up with TRBD2. The CDR3 sequence is 17 residues long. Germline CDR1 reads SSHAT; CDR2 reads FNYEAQ (reference sequence). The CDR3 DNA reads as TGTGCTAGCAGCCCAGCGGGGGGGATAACCAACACCGGGGAGCTGTTTTTT. It yields the protein CASSPAGGITNTGELFF.

This chain connects TRBV9 to TRBJ1-1; D ambiguous. The CDR3 runs 13 residues. The V end was cut by 0 bases, the J end by 3 bases, with 6 bases between. CDR1 is SGDLS, CDR2 YYNGEE, per germline. In DNA form, the CDR3 reads TGTGCCAGCAGCGTAGACGCAGACACTGAAGCTTTCTTT. The encoded protein is CASSVDADTEAFF.